Listed below are T cell receptor beta chains from one sample, sequenced in a study of CD8+CD57+ T cells in acquired aplastic anemia. MiXCR, applied by TCRdb to the reads, yields one record per CDR3 protein. Of around 200,000 distinct CDR3 sequences listed, 48% are singletons. Specimen: sorted CD4+, CD8+, or CD8+CD57+ T cells (not recorded which) from PBMCs. The receptors stem from a human donor with aplastic anemia. The CDR3 runs from the conserved cysteine through the conserved F or W. Each record gives: J gene, V gene, CDR3 length, D gene, clone size, CDR3 DNA, CDR3 protein. The D gene is left open where the match is weak. Not all rows give a size; the values are once, few, many and, for expanded clones, a class.

TRBJ2-3,TRBV9,16,TRBD2,many,TGTGCCAGCAGCACGCGGGGGGACTCTAGCACAGATACGCAGTATTTT,CASSTRGDSSTDTQYF
TRBJ1-5,TRBV19,14,TRBD1,NA,TGTGCCAGTAGCACCGACAGGGTAGTACAGCCCCAGCATTTT,CASSTDRVVQPQHF
TRBJ1-2,TRBV7-2,14,NA,NA,TGTGCCAGCAGCTTAGAAATGGCAGACTATGGCTACACCTTC,CASSLEMADYGYTF
TRBJ1-1,TRBV7-2,14,NA,many,TGTGCCAGCAGCTTAGTCCCGGTGAACACTGAAGCTTTCTTT,CASSLVPVNTEAFF
TRBJ1-2,TRBV11-2,16,TRBD1,NA,TGTGCCAGCAGTTCTCCCCCGGGACAGGGCGACTATGGCTACACCTTC,CASSSPPGQGDYGYTF
TRBJ2-7,TRBV20-1,11,NA,NA,TGCAGTGCTTCGCAAGCGTCCGAGCAGTACTTC,CSASQASEQYF
TRBJ1-6,TRBV5-4,14,TRBD1,NA,TGTGCCAGCAGCTTCCGGGACAGGAATTCACCCCTCCACTTT,CASSFRDRNSPLHF
TRBJ2-7,TRBV6-5,14,TRBD1,many,TGTGCCAGCAGTTATGAACAGGGGAGATACGAGCAGTACTTC,CASSYEQGRYEQYF
TRBJ2-4,TRBV4-1,17,NA,once,TGCGCCAGCAGCCCACAAACCCCGGCTGTCGGCAAAAACATTCAGTACTTC,CASSPQTPAVGKNIQYF
TRBJ2-7,TRBV20-1,15,NA,NA,TGCAGTGCTAGAGTTGTAGCATATTACTCCTACGAGCAGTACTTC,CSARVVAYYSYEQYF
TRBJ2-2,TRBV29-1,13,NA,NA,TGCAGCGCATCGGGAGTGAACACCGGGGAGCTGTTTTTT,CSASGVNTGELFF
TRBJ2-7,TRBV15,15,NA,few,TGTGCCACCAGCAGAGATGGAGGGGGCCAGCACGAGCAGTACTTC,CATSRDGGGQHEQYF
TRBJ2-5,TRBV19,13,NA,few,TGTGCCAGTAGTATGGCAAGGGAAGAGACCCAGTACTTC,CASSMAREETQYF
TRBJ1-2,TRBV19,13,NA,few,TGTGCCACCCGGCACAGGGAACACTATGGCTACACCTTC,CATRHREHYGYTF
TRBJ2-7,TRBV29-1,12,NA,NA,TGCAGCGTTGAAGAAGTCAGTATGGGGCAGTACTTC,CSVEEVSMGQYF
TRBJ2-5,TRBV6-1,15,TRBD1,many,TGTGCCAGCATTTGGCAGGGGGCACTCGGGGAGACCCAGTACTTC,CASIWQGALGETQYF
TRBJ2-5,TRBV2,15,TRBD2,many,TGTGCCAGCAACCAGGGACTAGCGGGGGGTGGGACCCAGTACTTC,CASNQGLAGGGTQYF
TRBJ2-3,TRBV15,15,TRBD2,NA,TGTGCCACCAGCGTAGCGGGAATTGCGGCAGATACGCAGTATTTT,CATSVAGIAADTQYF
TRBJ2-1,TRBV6-1,14,NA,many,TGTGCCAGCAGTGAAGCGGGGGGGCACAATGAGCAGTTCTTC,CASSEAGGHNEQFF
TRBJ2-7,TRBV19,15,TRBD1,NA,TGTGCCAGTAAGAGGGGGACAGGGGGAAACTACGAGCAGTACTTC,CASKRGTGGNYEQYF
TRBJ2-1,TRBV10-1,11,TRBD1,few,TGCGCCAGCAATGACAGGGGTGAGCAGTTCTTC,CASNDRGEQFF
TRBJ2-5,TRBV5-1,16,NA,NA,TGCGCCAGCAACTCGAACCCCGGGGGCCCTCAAGAGACCCAGTACTTC,CASNSNPGGPQETQYF
TRBJ2-7,TRBV6-5,15,TRBD1,many,TGTGCCAGCAGCTACGGACAGGGATTAAAATACGAGCAGTACTTC,CASSYGQGLKYEQYF
TRBJ2-2,TRBV5-1,16,TRBD1,NA,TGCGCCAGCAGCATGGTGACCACAGGGGGCACCGGGGAGCTGTTTTTT,CASSMVTTGGTGELFF
TRBJ2-7,TRBV4-1,15,NA,NA,TGCGCCAGCAGCCAAGACACACTGAGCTCCTACGAGCAGTACTTC,CASSQDTLSSYEQYF
TRBJ2-3,TRBV4-2,15,TRBD2,many,TGTGCCAGCAGCCTCGGACTAGCGGGGGTAGATACGCAGTATTTT,CASSLGLAGVDTQYF
TRBJ2-3,TRBV6-5,14,TRBD1,NA,TGTGCCAGCAGTTATGGACAGGGGACAGATACGCAGTATTTT,CASSYGQGTDTQYF
TRBJ1-2,TRBV10-2,18,TRBD1,few,TGCGCCAGCAGTGAGTTGCCCGGGACAGGGAAAGGGGGCTATGGCTACACCTTC,CASSELPGTGKGGYGYTF
TRBJ2-7,TRBV2,17,TRBD2,few,TGTGCCAGCAGTGAAGGGTTCGGGCTAGCGGGGTCCTACGAGCAGTACTTC,CASSEGFGLAGSYEQYF
TRBJ2-7,TRBV9,16,NA,NA,TGTGCCAGCAGCGTAGCTGGGGACACCTCCTTCCACGAGCAGTACTTC,CASSVAGDTSFHEQYF
TRBJ2-5,TRBV20-1,14,TRBD1,NA,TGCAGTGCCTCCTGGGACAGGGGGCGGGAGACCCAGTACTTC,CSASWDRGRETQYF
TRBJ2-2,TRBV5-6,15,TRBD1,many,TGTGCCAGCAGCTTCGGACAGGGGGACACCGGGGAGCTGTTTTTT,CASSFGQGDTGELFF
TRBJ2-5,TRBV7-9,14,TRBD2,NA,TGTGCCAGCAGCCCCGGGGGGGCAGGAGAGACCCAGTACTTC,CASSPGGAGETQYF
TRBJ1-6,TRBV20-1,12,NA,NA,TGCAGTGCTATTGAAGGCAAATCACCCCTCCACTTT,CSAIEGKSPLHF
TRBJ1-1,TRBV11-3,13,NA,once,TGTGCCAGCAGAATATCCTCAGGCACTGAAGCTTTCTTT,CASRISSGTEAFF
TRBJ2-7,TRBV18,12,NA,few,TGTGCCAGCTCACTAGACCCTAGGGAGCAGTACTTC,CASSLDPREQYF
TRBJ2-3,TRBV20-1,14,TRBD2,once,TGCAGTGCTAGGAGAGGCGGGGGGGAAGATACGCAGTATTTT,CSARRGGGEDTQYF
TRBJ1-2,TRBV29-1,12,NA,many,TGCAGCGTTCAGAACAGGGCACTAGGCTACACCTTC,CSVQNRALGYTF
TRBJ1-5,TRBV28,14,NA,few,TGTGCCAGCAGTTATGACAGGCCCAATCAGCCCCAGCATTTT,CASSYDRPNQPQHF
TRBJ2-1,TRBV20-1,15,NA,NA,TGCAGTGCCTCGCTGGACTTTTCCCCCTACAATGAGCAGTTCTTC,CSASLDFSPYNEQFF
TRBJ2-7,TRBV6-1,15,NA,many,TGTGCCAGCAGTGAAGCGTGGGGGAACCCCTACGAGCAGTACTTC,CASSEAWGNPYEQYF
TRBJ2-7,TRBV20-1,14,TRBD1,NA,TGCAGTTACCGATTAGACAGGGGGAGATACGAGCAGTACTTC,CSYRLDRGRYEQYF
TRBJ1-1,TRBV18,16,TRBD1,NA,TGTGCCAGCTCACTCGGGACAGGGAAGGCGAACACTGAAGCTTTCTTT,CASSLGTGKANTEAFF
TRBJ1-2,TRBV20-1,13,NA,few,TGCAGTGCTAGCGGGCAGGGACACTATGGCTACACCTTC,CSASGQGHYGYTF
TRBJ2-3,TRBV5-1,12,NA,many,TGCGCCAGCAGCTTGAACACAGATACGCAGTATTTT,CASSLNTDTQYF
TRBJ2-3,TRBV7-8,13,NA,few,TGTGCCAGCAGCTTAAGGGAGACAGATACGCAGTATTTT,CASSLRETDTQYF
TRBJ2-2,TRBV20-1,15,TRBD1,many,TGCAGTGCTAGAACTCCCGACAGGGGTACCGGGGAGCTGTTTTTT,CSARTPDRGTGELFF
TRBJ1-5,TRBV19,13,TRBD1,NA,TGTGCCACTAGAGACAGGGGTATTCAGCCCCAGCATTTT,CATRDRGIQPQHF
TRBJ1-1,TRBV9,15,NA,once,TGTGCCAGCAGCGTAGACCCAGGGCCGGGGCGAGAAGCTTTCTTT,CASSVDPGPGREAFF
TRBJ1-5,TRBV2,14,NA,many,TGTGCCAGCAGTACAGGGAGTAGCAATCAGCCCCAGCATTTT,CASSTGSSNQPQHF
TRBJ1-1,TRBV25-1,13,NA,NA,TGTGCCAGCAGTGAAGACGGGTGGGCTGAAGCTTTCTTT,CASSEDGWAEAFF
TRBJ1-6,TRBV19,14,NA,NA,TGTGCCAGTAGTATTGGTAGGGATAATTCACCCCTCCACTTT,CASSIGRDNSPLHF
TRBJ2-5,TRBV6-1,13,NA,many,TGTGCCAGCAGTCGGAGTACCCAAGAGACCCAGTACTTC,CASSRSTQETQYF
TRBJ1-1,TRBV25-1,12,NA,medium-sized,TGTGCCAGCACAGGGAGACAGTCTGAAGCTTTCTTT,CASTGRQSEAFF
TRBJ2-5,TRBV5-1,15,NA,NA,TGCGCCAGCAGCTTGGAAGGTGTCCAGCAAGAGACCCAGTACTTC,CASSLEGVQQETQYF
TRBJ1-1,TRBV25-1,15,NA,NA,TGTGCCAGCAGTGAATTAATAGGAGGGAACACTGAAGCTTTCTTT,CASSELIGGNTEAFF
TRBJ2-6,TRBV7-3,14,NA,many,TGTGCCAGCAGCCTCGACTCTGGGGCCAACGTCCTGACTTTC,CASSLDSGANVLTF
TRBJ2-5,TRBV4-2,14,TRBD1,NA,TGTGCCAGCAGCTCACGACAGGGCGCCGAGACCCAGTACTTC,CASSSRQGAETQYF
TRBJ2-7,TRBV2,13,NA,once,TGTGCCAGCAGTGACGTTGAGACCCACGAGCAGTACTTC,CASSDVETHEQYF